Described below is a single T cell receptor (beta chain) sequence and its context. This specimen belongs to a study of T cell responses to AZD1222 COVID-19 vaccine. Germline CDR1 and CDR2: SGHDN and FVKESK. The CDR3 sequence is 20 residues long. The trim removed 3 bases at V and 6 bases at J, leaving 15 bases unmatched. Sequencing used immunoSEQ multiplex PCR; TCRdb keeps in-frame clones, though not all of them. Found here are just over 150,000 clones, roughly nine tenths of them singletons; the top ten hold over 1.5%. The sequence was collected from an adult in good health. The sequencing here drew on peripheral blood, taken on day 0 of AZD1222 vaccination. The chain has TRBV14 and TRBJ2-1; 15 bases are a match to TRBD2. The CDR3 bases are TGTGCCAGCAGCCAGAGTAGTGGACTAGCGGGAGGGCCGTACTTCAATGAGCAGTTCTTC. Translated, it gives CASSQSSGLAGGPYFNEQFF. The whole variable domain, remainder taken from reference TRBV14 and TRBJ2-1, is EAGVTQFPSHSVIEKGQTVTLRCDPISGHDNLYWYRRVMGKEIKFLLHFVKESKQDESGMPNNRFLAERTGGTYSTLKVQPAELEDSGVYFCASSQSSGLAGGPYFNEQFFGPGTRLTVL.